Reported below is one T cell receptor (beta chain). No antigen is known for it. Germline CDR1 SGHTA, CDR2 FQGNSA. V dropped 8 bases and J dropped 3; count of bases not matched to a gene: 12. The CDR3 contains 15 residues. The sample is drawn from a study of blood T cells in healthy people across ages. A second PCR, run for about 7 to 11 cycles, used a sample-barcoded 5' primer plus a J-beta primer mix. TCRdb used MiXCR to reprocess the 5' RACE reads, holding one entry per CDR3 protein. The sample includes about 640,000 distinct CDR3 sequences, 58% of them seen just once. Study findings and constraints: TCR beta diversity per million T cells fell roughly linearly with age. Considered underestimates were the diversity estimates obtained from one million T cells. Greater diversity and more naive CD4+ cells were seen in long-lived donors than in aged donors.

Isolation of PBMCs gave at least 7 million cells per sample. The sequence came from a man in his 60s in good health. Sequencing was done on a sample of blood. This sequence joins TRBV7-2 and TRBJ2-5, with 7 nucleotides matching TRBD1. The CDR3 coding sequence is TGTGCCAGCGGCAGGCCGGACAGGACGAAAGAGACCCAGTACTTC. It translates to CASGRPDRTKETQYF.